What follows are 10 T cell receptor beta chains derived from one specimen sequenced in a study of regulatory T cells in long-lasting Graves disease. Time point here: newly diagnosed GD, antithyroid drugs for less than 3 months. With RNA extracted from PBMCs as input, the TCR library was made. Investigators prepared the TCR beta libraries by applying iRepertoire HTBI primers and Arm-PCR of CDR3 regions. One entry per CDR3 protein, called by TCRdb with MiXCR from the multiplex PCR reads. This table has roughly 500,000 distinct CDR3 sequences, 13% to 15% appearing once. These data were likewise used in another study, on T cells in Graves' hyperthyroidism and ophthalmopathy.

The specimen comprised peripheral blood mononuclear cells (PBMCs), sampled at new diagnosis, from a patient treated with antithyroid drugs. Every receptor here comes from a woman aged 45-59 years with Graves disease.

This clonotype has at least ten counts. CDR3 residues: CASSFSGSSETQYF. CDR3 DNA sequence: TGTGCCAGCAGTTTTAGCGGGAGTTCGGAGACCCAGTACTTC. The chain couples TRBV12-3 or TRBV12-4 to TRBJ2-5; 9 nucleotides align to TRBD2. V lost 3 bases and J lost 5; bases outside the gene matches: 4. The CDR3 runs 14 residues.

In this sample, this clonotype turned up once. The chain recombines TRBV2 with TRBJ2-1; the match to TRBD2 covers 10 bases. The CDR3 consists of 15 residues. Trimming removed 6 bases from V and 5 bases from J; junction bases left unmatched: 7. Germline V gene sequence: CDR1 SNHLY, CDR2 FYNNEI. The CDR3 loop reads CASSPSGSLDNEQFF. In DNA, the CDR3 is TGTGCCAGCAGCCCTAGCGGGAGTCTGGACAATGAGCAGTTCTTC.

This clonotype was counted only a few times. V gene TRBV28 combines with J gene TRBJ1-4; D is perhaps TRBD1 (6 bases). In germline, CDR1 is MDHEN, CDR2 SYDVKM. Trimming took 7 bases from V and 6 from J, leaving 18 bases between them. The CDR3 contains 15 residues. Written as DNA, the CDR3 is TGTGCCAGCACTATCGGGGGGGCGGTGGATGAAAAACTGTTTTTT. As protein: CASTIGGAVDEKLFF. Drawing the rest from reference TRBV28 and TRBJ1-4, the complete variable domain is DVKVTQSSRYLVKRTGEKVFLECVQDMDHENMFWYRQDPGLGLRLIYFSYDVKMKEKGDIPEGYSVSREKKERFSLILESASTNQTSMYLCASTIGGAVDEKLFFGSGTQLSVL.

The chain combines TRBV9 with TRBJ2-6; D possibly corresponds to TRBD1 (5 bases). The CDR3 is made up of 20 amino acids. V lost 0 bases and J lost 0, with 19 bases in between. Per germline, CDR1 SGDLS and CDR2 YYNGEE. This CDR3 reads CASSVGVGDRAFSGANVLTF. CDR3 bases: TGTGCCAGCAGCGTAGGGGTTGGTGACAGAGCGTTCTCTGGGGCCAACGTCCTGACTTTC.

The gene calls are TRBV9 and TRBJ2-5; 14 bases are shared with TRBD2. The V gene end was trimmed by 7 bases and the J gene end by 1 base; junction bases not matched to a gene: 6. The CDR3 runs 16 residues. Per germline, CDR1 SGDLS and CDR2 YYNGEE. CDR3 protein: CASQVGTSGSQETQYF. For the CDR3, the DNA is TGTGCCAGCCAAGTAGGGACTAGCGGGAGCCAAGAGACCCAGTACTTC.

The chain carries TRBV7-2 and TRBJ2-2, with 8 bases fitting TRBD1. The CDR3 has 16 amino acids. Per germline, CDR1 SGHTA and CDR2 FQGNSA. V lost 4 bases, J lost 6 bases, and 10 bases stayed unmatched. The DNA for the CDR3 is TGTGCCAGCAGCTCCTATCCCCAGGGGGCGGCCGGGGAGCTGTTTTTT. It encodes CASSSYPQGAAGELFF.

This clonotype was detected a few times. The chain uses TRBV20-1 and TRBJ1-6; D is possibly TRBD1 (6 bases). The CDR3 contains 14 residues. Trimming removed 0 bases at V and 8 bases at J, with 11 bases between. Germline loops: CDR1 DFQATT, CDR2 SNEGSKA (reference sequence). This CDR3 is CSAREGGADSPLHF. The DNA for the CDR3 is TGCAGTGCTAGAGAAGGGGGGGCCGATTCACCCCTCCACTTT.

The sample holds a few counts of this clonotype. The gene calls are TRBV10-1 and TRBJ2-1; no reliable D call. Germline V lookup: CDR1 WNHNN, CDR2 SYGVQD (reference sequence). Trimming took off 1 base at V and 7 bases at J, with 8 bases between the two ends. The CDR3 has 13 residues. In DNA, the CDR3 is TGCGCCAGCAGTGAGTTAACCGGTAATGAGCAGTTCTTC. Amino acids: CASSELTGNEQFF.

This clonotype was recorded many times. CDR3: CASSNGPGIGEAFF. In DNA form, the CDR3 reads TGTGCCAGCAGTAACGGTCCGGGGATCGGTGAAGCTTTCTTT. The chain couples TRBV12-3 or TRBV12-4 to TRBJ1-1, with no clear D. The CDR3 is made up of 14 amino acids. Trimming shortened V by 5 bases and J by 7 bases, and 17 bases separated the two germline ends.

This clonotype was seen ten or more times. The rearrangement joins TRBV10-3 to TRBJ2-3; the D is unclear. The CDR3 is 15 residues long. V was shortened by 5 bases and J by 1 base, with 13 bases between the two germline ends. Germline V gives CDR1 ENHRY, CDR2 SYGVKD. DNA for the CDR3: TGTGCCATCAGTCCAAGCTCGGGCGGCACAGATACGCAGTATTTT. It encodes CAISPSSGGTDTQYF.